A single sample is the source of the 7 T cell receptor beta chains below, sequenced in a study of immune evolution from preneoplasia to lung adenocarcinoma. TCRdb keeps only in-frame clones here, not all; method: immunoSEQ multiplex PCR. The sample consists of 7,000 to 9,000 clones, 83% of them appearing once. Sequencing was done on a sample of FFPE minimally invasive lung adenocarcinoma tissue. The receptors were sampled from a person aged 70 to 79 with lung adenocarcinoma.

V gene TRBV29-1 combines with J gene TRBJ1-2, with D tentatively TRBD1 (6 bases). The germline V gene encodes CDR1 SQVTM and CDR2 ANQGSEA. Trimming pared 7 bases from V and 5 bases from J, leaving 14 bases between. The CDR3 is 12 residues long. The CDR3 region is CSAPGTLYGYTF. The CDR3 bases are TGCAGCGCCCCGGGGACACTTTATGGCTACACCTTC.

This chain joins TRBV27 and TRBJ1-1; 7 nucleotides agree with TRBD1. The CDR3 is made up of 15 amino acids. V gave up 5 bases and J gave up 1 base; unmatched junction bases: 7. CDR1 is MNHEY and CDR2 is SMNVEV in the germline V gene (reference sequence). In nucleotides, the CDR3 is TGTGCCAGCAGTCCGGGACAGTTCTCGAACACTGAAGCTTTCTTT. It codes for CASSPGQFSNTEAFF.

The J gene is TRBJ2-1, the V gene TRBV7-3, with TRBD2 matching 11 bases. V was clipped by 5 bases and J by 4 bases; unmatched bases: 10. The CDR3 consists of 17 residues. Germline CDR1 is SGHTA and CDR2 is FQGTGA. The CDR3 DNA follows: TGTGCCAGCAGCCCTGTAGCGGGAGGGAGTTTTTACAATGAGCAGTTCTTC. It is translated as CASSPVAGGSFYNEQFF.

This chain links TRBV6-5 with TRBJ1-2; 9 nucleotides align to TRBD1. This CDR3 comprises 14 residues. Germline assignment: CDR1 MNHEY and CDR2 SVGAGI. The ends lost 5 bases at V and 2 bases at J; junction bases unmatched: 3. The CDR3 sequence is CASSRTGGNYGYTF. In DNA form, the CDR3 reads TGTGCCAGCAGTCGTACAGGGGGCAACTATGGCTACACCTTC.

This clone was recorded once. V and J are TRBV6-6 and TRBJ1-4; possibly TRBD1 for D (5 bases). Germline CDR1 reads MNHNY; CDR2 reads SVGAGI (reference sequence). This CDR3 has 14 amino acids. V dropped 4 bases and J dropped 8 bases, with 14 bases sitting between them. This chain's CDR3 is CASSSVQGGEKLFF. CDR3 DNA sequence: TGTGCCAGCAGTTCCGTTCAGGGAGGAGAAAAACTGTTTTTT.

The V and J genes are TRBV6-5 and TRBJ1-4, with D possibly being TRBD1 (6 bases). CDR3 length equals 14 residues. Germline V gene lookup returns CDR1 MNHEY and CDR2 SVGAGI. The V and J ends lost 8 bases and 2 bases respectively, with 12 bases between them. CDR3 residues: CASRERGTNEKLFF. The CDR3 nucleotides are TGTGCCAGCCGAGAAAGGGGGACTAATGAAAAACTGTTTTTT.

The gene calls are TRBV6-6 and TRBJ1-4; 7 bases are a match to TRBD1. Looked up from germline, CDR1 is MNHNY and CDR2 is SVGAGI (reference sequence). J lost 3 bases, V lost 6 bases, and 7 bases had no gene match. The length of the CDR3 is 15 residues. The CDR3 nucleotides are TGTGCCAGCAGGCAGACAGGGTTATCTAATGAAAAACTGTTTTTT. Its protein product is CASRQTGLSNEKLFF.